This TCR beta chain was found in a study of CD8+ T cells in alopecia areata. Overall study: Treated patients received oral tofacitinib, 5 to 10 mg twice daily.

After isolation, RNA underwent reverse transcription to generate cDNA as the sequencing template. Generated by immunoSEQ multiplex PCR, the TCRdb table keeps only in-frame clones and is missing some. The sample holds fewer than 350,000 clones, roughly 60% seen once. Regarding treatment: oral pan-JAK inhibitor, 5-10 mg twice daily. This clone was counted only a few times. Trimming left V 8 bases short and J 6 bases short, with 17 bases between. This CDR3 comprises 13 residues. Germline V gene lookup returns CDR1 GTSNPN and CDR2 SVGIG (reference sequence). The TCR originated in a human donor with alopecia areata. Source: CD4+ T cells sorted from blood, taken at week 24, from a patient treated with tofacitinib. The chain combines TRBV30 with TRBJ1-3; tentative D call: TRBD1 (5 bases). The CDR3 bases are TGTGCCCACGCGAAGGGGCATGAAAACACCATATATTTT. It is translated as CAHAKGHENTIYF.